A single sample gave rise to the 32 T cell receptor beta chains below, sequenced in a study of shared clonotypes between healthy human individuals. Some clones are missing from TCRdb's copy, which holds only in-frame ones; the method was immunoSEQ multiplex PCR. The sample consists of hundreds of thousands of clones, around 79% of them appearing once. Sample: PBMCs. All receptors come from a woman in her forties in good health. Some clones in this sample may be carry-over from other donors' samples.

The gene calls are TRBV9 and TRBJ2-1, with TRBD2 matching over 8 bases. Trimming at V came to 0 bases and at J to 4 bases, leaving 3 bases not matched to a gene. The germline V gene has CDR1 SGDLS and CDR2 YYNGEE. The CDR3 length is 15 residues. Here the CDR3 DNA reads TGTGCCAGCAGCGTAGGACTAGCGCGGTACAATGAGCAGTTCTTC. Its translation is CASSVGLARYNEQFF.

The chain links TRBV19 to TRBJ2-7; D is uncertain. CDR1 and CDR2 from the germline V gene are LNHDA and SQIVND (reference sequence). The CDR3 sequence is 13 residues long. Trimming left V 5 bases short and J 6 bases short, with 14 bases between. This chain's CDR3 is CASSQTDGFEQYF. CDR3 sequence (DNA): TGTGCCAGTAGTCAAACAGACGGTTTCGAGCAGTACTTC.

The J gene is TRBJ2-5, the V gene TRBV15; D remains ambiguous. Germline V CDR1 and CDR2: LNHNV, YYDKDF (reference sequence). The germline V and J ends were trimmed by 0 bases and 5 bases, with 7 bases remaining between them. CDR3 length: 13 residues. The DNA for the CDR3 is TGTGCCACCAGCAGAGATAGGCTGGAGACCCAGTACTTC. Its protein product is CATSRDRLETQYF.

In DNA form, the CDR3 reads TGTGCCAGCAGCCAACAGGGGTTGGGCACTGAAGCTTTCTTT. Protein product: CASSQQGLGTEAFF. The V gene is TRBV7-9, the J gene TRBJ1-1, with 7 nucleotides matching TRBD1. The CDR3 spans 14 residues. Germline V lookup: CDR1 SEHNR, CDR2 FQNEAQ (reference sequence). V lost 5 bases to trimming and J lost 4 bases; unmatched junction nucleotides: 7.

The rearrangement links TRBV18 to TRBJ2-3, with 11 bases fitting TRBD2. The CDR3 loop spans 16 amino acids. V shed 5 bases, J shed 4 bases, and the junction held 8 bases outside the gene matches. Germline-derived CDR1 and CDR2 are KGHSH and LQKENI. The CDR3 loop is CASSSLIAGGADTQYF. CDR3 nucleotides: TGTGCCAGCTCATCCTTGATAGCGGGAGGGGCAGATACGCAGTATTTT.

The chain links TRBV11-2 to TRBJ1-5; perhaps TRBD1 as D (5 bases). The germline V gene has CDR1 SGHAT and CDR2 FQNNGV. This CDR3 is 16 amino acids long. V lost 1 base and J lost 2, with 12 bases in between. The CDR3 coding sequence is TGTGCCAGCAGCTTAGGGGCAGGGATAGGCAATCAGCCCCAGCATTTT. It specifies CASSLGAGIGNQPQHF.

The chain employs TRBV5-6 and TRBJ2-7, with D possibly being TRBD1 (6 bases). V was cut by 0 bases and J by 2 bases, with 15 bases left in between. Germline CDR1 is SGHDT and CDR2 is YYEEEE. The CDR3 spans 16 residues. The CDR3, as DNA: TGTGCCAGCAGCTTGGTATTGGACAGCCCTCCCTACGAGCAGTACTTC. Protein sequence: CASSLVLDSPPYEQYF.

The genes are TRBV28 and TRBJ1-4; D may be TRBD1 (5 bases). The ends were cut back, 6 bases at V and 2 bases at J, with 13 bases in the middle. The germline CDR1 and CDR2 sequences are MDHEN and SYDVKM. This CDR3 contains 15 residues. The CDR3 is CASSGSRATNEKLFF. Here the CDR3 DNA reads TGTGCCAGCAGCGGTAGCAGGGCGACTAATGAAAAACTGTTTTTT.

This chain connects TRBV7-8 to TRBJ2-3; no definite D call. Per the germline V gene, CDR1 is SGHVS and CDR2 is FQNEAQ. This CDR3 comprises 14 residues. Trimming pared 4 bases from V and 1 base from J, leaving 9 bases between. The CDR3, as DNA: TGTGCCAGCAGCTCCGCAATGCGCACAGATACGCAGTATTTT. Protein product: CASSSAMRTDTQYF.

The CDR3 DNA is TGTGCCAGCAGTTTAGAGGGACAGGGGTTTCACGAGCAGTACTTC. Protein sequence: CASSLEGQGFHEQYF. V usage is TRBV27 and J usage is TRBJ2-7; 10 nucleotides agree with TRBD1. The CDR3 runs 15 residues. Germline CDR1 reads MNHEY; CDR2 reads SMNVEV (reference sequence). J was trimmed by 5 bases and V by 2 bases; bases with no gene match: 6.

The chain couples TRBV7-9 to TRBJ2-5; the D gene is possibly TRBD2 (5 bases). This CDR3 spans 17 amino acids. From germline, CDR1 is SEHNR and CDR2 FQNEAQ (reference sequence). V lost 0 bases, J lost 2 bases, and 16 bases lay in between. This chain's CDR3 is CASSLASLAQGQETQYF. CDR3 DNA: TGTGCCAGCAGCTTAGCGTCCCTAGCCCAAGGACAAGAGACCCAGTACTTC.

This chain uses TRBV5-1 with TRBJ1-4; no reliable D call. The length of the CDR3 is 14 residues. With 0 bases removed from V and 8 bases from J, the gap between germline ends came to 11 bases. Germline V lookup: CDR1 SGHRS, CDR2 YFSETQ. This chain's CDR3 is CASSLEGLGEKLFF. The CDR3, as DNA: TGCGCCAGCAGCTTGGAAGGTTTGGGGGAAAAACTGTTTTTT.

Remarks on this clone: Other DNA sequences from this sample encode an identical CDR3 as well. The gene calls are TRBV5-1 and TRBJ2-5; D gene uncertain. V lost 0 bases and J 2 bases, leaving 5 bases between the germline ends. This CDR3 is built from 13 residues. Germline CDR1 reads SGHRS; CDR2 reads YFSETQ. CDR3 protein: CASSLVGQETQYF. As DNA, the CDR3 is TGCGCCAGCAGCTTGGTGGGACAAGAGACCCAGTACTTC. Full variable domain (rest looked up from reference TRBV5-1 and TRBJ2-5): KAGVTQTPRYLIKTRGQQVTLSCSPISGHRSVSWYQQTPGQGLQFLFEYFSETQRNKGNFPGRFSGRQFSNSRSEMNVSTLELGDSALYLCASSLVGQETQYFGPGTRLLVL.

The chain employs TRBV7-5 and TRBJ2-7; the table assigns TRBD2, which was not confirmed against the DNA. TRBV7-5 is designated a pseudogene. The CDR3 extends over 12 amino acids. This CDR3 reads CARSRREDEQYF. The CDR3 coding sequence is TGTGCCAGAAGTCGCCGGGAGGACGAGCAGTACTTC.

This chain joins TRBV5-4 and TRBJ2-7, with 9 bases that match TRBD1. V lost 4 bases and J lost 7; bases outside the gene matches: 9. The CDR3 is 14 residues long. Looked up from germline, CDR1 is SGHNT and CDR2 is YYREEE (reference sequence). DNA for the CDR3: TGTGCCAGCAGCATACAGGACAGGGGAAAAGAGCAGTACTTC. Translated: CASSIQDRGKEQYF.

The chain recombines TRBV28 with TRBJ1-3, with D possibly matching TRBD1 (6 bases). CDR1 and CDR2 (germline): MDHEN, SYDVKM. This CDR3 contains 15 residues. Trimming took off 2 bases at V and 8 bases at J, with 16 bases between the two ends. The CDR3 sequence: CASSLPGAKRDTIYF. As DNA, the CDR3 is TGTGCCAGCAGTTTACCAGGGGCTAAAAGAGACACCATATATTTT.

Many counts were recorded for this clone. The V call is TRBV2, the J call TRBJ1-2, with a tentative D call TRBD1 (6 bases). There are 14 residues in the CDR3. Trimming left V 0 bases short and J 4 bases short, with 9 bases between. Germline V gives CDR1 SNHLY, CDR2 FYNNEI. The CDR3 nucleotides read TGTGCCAGCAGTGAAGCTGACAGGATCTATGGCTACACCTTC. Translation: CASSEADRIYGYTF.

This chain links TRBV15 with TRBJ2-7; no clear D. From germline, CDR1 is LNHNV and CDR2 YYDKDF (reference sequence). V was shortened by 0 bases and J by 1 base, with 10 bases between the two germline ends. The CDR3 length is 15 residues. CDR3 sequence: CATSRDASASYEQYF. CDR3 sequence (DNA): TGTGCCACCAGCAGAGATGCCTCCGCTTCCTACGAGCAGTACTTC.

This sequence joins TRBV5-4 and TRBJ2-3, with TRBD1 as a possible D gene (6 bases). Trimming shortened V by 4 bases and J by 4 bases, and 16 bases separated the two germline ends. There are 15 residues in the CDR3. The germline V gene encodes CDR1 SGHNT and CDR2 YYREEE (reference sequence). The CDR3 bases are TGTGCCAGCAGCCTACCCACAGGGTTATCAGATACGCAGTATTTT. It encodes CASSLPTGLSDTQYF.

This chain links TRBV6-1 with TRBJ1-5; D gene ambiguous. The length of the CDR3 is 14 residues. The V gene lost 4 bases and the J gene lost 0 bases, with 7 bases spanning the gap. CDR1 and CDR2 from the germline V gene are MNHNS and SASEGT. CDR3 sequence: CASSAQFSNQPQHF. In nucleotides, the CDR3 is TGTGCCAGCAGTGCGCAATTTAGCAATCAGCCCCAGCATTTT.

Regarding this clone: A much larger clone differs by one base, so this may be a read error. The sample contains more than one DNA sequence encoding this CDR3. This chain links TRBV7-2 with TRBJ2-1, with D unclear. The CDR3 runs to 12 residues. The ends were cut back, 4 bases at V and 0 bases at J, with 1 base in the middle. Germline V lookup: CDR1 SGHTA, CDR2 FQGNSA. CDR3 coding DNA: TGTGCCAGCAGCTACTCCTACAATGAGCAGTTCTTC. Residues: CASSYSYNEQFF.

V usage is TRBV9 and J usage is TRBJ2-3; 15 bases are a match to TRBD2. From germline, CDR1 is SGDLS and CDR2 YYNGEE. The V gene end was trimmed by 0 bases and the J gene end by 6 bases; junction bases not matched to a gene: 2. The CDR3 runs 16 residues. The CDR3 protein is CASSVGGTSGRDTQYF. The CDR3 DNA follows: TGTGCCAGCAGCGTAGGGGGGACTAGCGGGAGGGATACGCAGTATTTT.

The chain links TRBV11-2 to TRBJ1-3; unclear D gene. Trimming took off 4 bases at V and 4 bases at J, with 5 bases between the two ends. CDR3 length equals 12 residues. Germline values: CDR1 SGHAT, CDR2 FQNNGV. The CDR3 reads CASSSAGNTIYF. The CDR3, as DNA: TGTGCCAGCAGCTCGGCGGGAAACACCATATATTTT.

V and J are TRBV15 and TRBJ1-5; D uncertain. This CDR3 has 14 amino acids. Germline values: CDR1 LNHNV, CDR2 YYDKDF (reference sequence). With 0 bases removed from V and 7 bases from J, the gap between germline ends came to 10 bases. CDR3: CATSRDLGGQPQHF. The CDR3 nucleotides read TGTGCCACCAGCAGAGATCTTGGAGGACAGCCCCAGCATTTT.

This clone occurred once. This chain uses TRBV30 with TRBJ2-5; D unclear. The J call may be incorrect, as the DNA end agrees better with TRBJ2-7. Looked up from germline, CDR1 is GTSNPN and CDR2 is SVGIG (reference sequence). The CDR3 is 12 residues long. The CDR3 sequence is CAWSWQQYEQYF. CDR3 nucleotides: TGTGCCTGGAGTTGGCAGCAGTACGAGCAGTACTTC.

V usage is TRBV15 and J usage is TRBJ2-7, with TRBD1 matching over 8 bases. Germline CDR1 is LNHNV and CDR2 is YYDKDF (reference sequence). This CDR3 region has 14 residues. The trim removed 3 bases at V and 4 bases at J, leaving 5 bases unmatched. The CDR3 here is CATSSRDRRYEQYF. CDR3 in DNA: TGTGCCACCAGCAGCCGGGACAGGCGGTACGAGCAGTACTTC.

V usage is TRBV18 and J usage is TRBJ1-1, with TRBD1 as a possible D gene (6 bases). Per germline, CDR1 KGHSH and CDR2 LQKENI. The CDR3 sequence is 13 residues long. Trimming took 8 bases from V and 6 from J, leaving 16 bases between them. CDR3 region: CASRRPGVAEAFF. The DNA for the CDR3 is TGTGCCAGCCGTCGACCAGGGGTGGCTGAAGCTTTCTTT.

This clone was observed a few times. This chain links TRBV11-2 with TRBJ2-1; 13 nucleotides line up with TRBD2. This CDR3 comprises 15 residues. The junction had 2 bases not matched to a gene; V was cut back by 5 bases and J by 4 bases. CDR1 is SGHAT and CDR2 is FQNNGV in the germline V gene. The CDR3 sequence: CASSGGLAGYNEQFF. Written as DNA, the CDR3 is TGTGCCAGCAGCGGGGGACTAGCGGGATACAATGAGCAGTTCTTC.

This clone was counted once. The chain recombines TRBV30 with TRBJ1-1, with D perhaps TRBD1 (5 bases). Germline CDR1 and CDR2: GTSNPN and SVGIG (reference sequence). This CDR3 is built from 14 residues. V lost 2 bases, J lost 4 bases, and 14 bases lay in between. In nucleotides, the CDR3 is TGTGCCTGGAGTAGTGGGGTGGGGGGCACTGAAGCTTTCTTT. It encodes CAWSSGVGGTEAFF.

This clone showed up just once. V is TRBV28 and J is TRBJ2-3; maybe TRBD2 (6 bases). Germline-derived CDR1 and CDR2 are MDHEN and SYDVKM. Trimming shortened V by 5 bases and J by 9 bases, and 18 bases separated the two germline ends. The CDR3 extends over 14 amino acids. The CDR3 DNA reads as TGTGCCAGCAGTGATAATATGGGCGGGAACACGCAGTATTTT. Encoded protein: CASSDNMGGNTQYF.

This clone was seen once. This chain links TRBV11-3 with TRBJ2-1, with D possibly being TRBD2 (5 bases). Germline V gives CDR1 SGHNT, CDR2 YENEEA. The CDR3 totals 14 residues. The germline V and J ends were trimmed by 5 bases and 1 base, with 9 bases remaining between them. CDR3 sequence reads: CASSPAGSYNEQFF. The CDR3 DNA reads TGTGCCAGCAGCCCCGCGGGTTCCTACAATGAGCAGTTCTTC.

This chain connects TRBV6-1 to TRBJ2-5; 7 nucleotides match TRBD1. The CDR3 consists of 15 residues. The germline V gene encodes CDR1 MNHNS and CDR2 SASEGT. The V and J ends lost 6 bases and 2 bases, in that order; junction bases with no gene match: 9. In nucleotides, the CDR3 is TGTGCCAGCAGAAGAGACAGGGTTGGGCAAGAGACCCAGTACTTC. Protein sequence: CASRRDRVGQETQYF.